The 27 T cell receptor beta chains in this list originate from one sample, sequenced in a study of siplizumab effects on memory and regulatory T cells. The data were produced by immunoSEQ multiplex PCR, yet TCRdb's version contains in-frame clones alone and is incomplete. The sample has fewer than 130,000 clones; 80% to 95% are singletons. Material: CD4+ T cells sorted from blood. These TCRs come from a human donor in good health.

The sample holds one count of this clone. This chain connects TRBV19 to TRBJ1-1, with D maybe TRBD1 (6 bases). With 6 bases removed from V and 4 bases from J, the gap between germline ends came to 9 bases. This CDR3 region has 12 residues. The V gene's germline CDR1 is LNHDA and CDR2 SQIVND (reference sequence). The CDR3: CASREQGTEAFF. Here the CDR3 DNA reads TGTGCCAGTAGAGAACAGGGCACTGAAGCTTTCTTT. Full variable domain (rest looked up from reference TRBV19 and TRBJ1-1): DGGITQSPKYLFRKEGQNVTLSCEQNLNHDAMYWYRQDPGQGLRLIYYSQIVNDFQKGDIAEGYSVSREKKESFPLTVTSAQKNPTAFYLCASREQGTEAFFGQGTRLTVV.

This clone has a single count. The chain employs TRBV14 and TRBJ1-5; D not certain. Per germline, CDR1 SGHDN and CDR2 FVKESK. Trimming left V 3 bases short and J 0 bases short, with 15 bases between. This CDR3 is built from 17 residues. DNA of the CDR3: TGTGCCAGCAGCCATAAAGTTTCTTGGGGTAGCAATCAGCCCCAGCATTTT. This encodes CASSHKVSWGSNQPQHF.

The V and J genes are TRBV5-4 and TRBJ2-6, with TRBD1 matching over 9 bases. This CDR3 comprises 16 residues. Germline V gene sequence: CDR1 SGHNT, CDR2 YYREEE (reference sequence). Losses at the gene ends were 4 bases for V and 4 bases for J; bases not matched to a gene: 6. This CDR3 is CASSPGTGPGANVLTF. CDR3 DNA: TGTGCCAGCAGCCCCGGGACAGGGCCCGGGGCCAACGTCCTGACTTTC.

The rearrangement links TRBV11-2 to TRBJ2-7; D not certain. Per germline, CDR1 SGHAT and CDR2 FQNNGV. Trimming removed 5 bases at V and 1 base at J, with 18 bases between. CDR3 size: 16 residues. The CDR3 nucleotides are TGTGCCAGCAGCCCCCTCCAGGCAGCTACATCCTACGAGCAGTACTTC. It is translated as CASSPLQAATSYEQYF.

The genes are TRBV2 and TRBJ2-2; maybe TRBD1 (6 bases). CDR1 is SNHLY, CDR2 FYNNEI, per germline. The CDR3 has 15 residues. V was trimmed by 7 bases and J by 1 base, leaving 13 bases between them. DNA for the CDR3: TGTGCCAGCATGACAGGCGTGGGGAACACCGGGGAGCTGTTTTTT. This gives the protein CASMTGVGNTGELFF.

The rearrangement uses TRBV27 and TRBJ1-5; D might be TRBD1 (6 bases). The V and J ends lost 1 base and 7 bases respectively, with 14 bases between them. Germline values: CDR1 MNHEY, CDR2 SMNVEV (reference sequence). This CDR3 is built from 15 residues. Written as DNA, the CDR3 is TGTGCCAGCAGTTTATTTGGGCAGGGGAGGCAGCCCCAGCATTTT. This encodes CASSLFGQGRQPQHF.

The J gene is TRBJ1-1, the V gene TRBV10-3; D call uncertain. CDR3 length: 13 residues. Per germline, CDR1 ENHRY and CDR2 SYGVKD. The ends were cut back, 6 bases at V and 4 bases at J, with 12 bases in the middle. CDR3 bases: TGTGCCATCAGCGGGGAGGCGGCCACTGAAGCTTTCTTT. Protein: CAISGEAATEAFF.

The table lists this clone with a few counts. This chain uses TRBV7-6 with TRBJ2-5; no firm D call. V was trimmed by 1 base and J by 5 bases, leaving 8 bases between them. CDR1 SGHVS and CDR2 FNYEAQ come from the germline V gene. The CDR3 has 13 residues. DNA of the CDR3: TGTGCCAGCAGCTTAGGGCTTGGGGAGACCCAGTACTTC. Its protein product is CASSLGLGETQYF.

The rearrangement uses TRBV28 and TRBJ2-3; D may match TRBD1 or TRBD2 (5 bases each). This CDR3 is 15 amino acids long. Between the trimmed V and J ends, which lost 6 bases and 1 base, there was a span of 14 bases. The germline gives CDR1 MDHEN, CDR2 SYDVKM. For the CDR3, the DNA is TGTGCCAGCAGATGGACGGGGACGGGCACAGATACGCAGTATTTT. Protein sequence: CASRWTGTGTDTQYF.

This chain links TRBV6-5 with TRBJ1-2; 10 bases line up with TRBD1. Germline trimming cut 7 bases from V and 3 bases from J; bases unmatched to any gene: 5. This CDR3 is built from 14 residues. Germline V gives CDR1 MNHEY, CDR2 SVGAGI. The CDR3 sequence: CASISGQGDYGYTF. CDR3 nucleotides: TGTGCCAGCATCTCCGGACAGGGGGACTATGGCTACACCTTC.

The chain has TRBV21-1 and TRBJ2-7; TRBD2 is the table's D call, not checked against the DNA. TRBV21-1 is tagged as a pseudogene. The CDR3 is 10 residues long. The CDR3 bases are TGTGCCAGCAGCCTCGGCGAGCAGTACTTC. Residues: CASSLGEQYF.

This clone was seen only once. The rearrangement uses TRBV18 and TRBJ2-2, with D possibly being TRBD1 (6 bases). The CDR3 contains 16 residues. V was cut by 5 bases and J by 5 bases, with 18 bases left in between. CDR1 and CDR2 from the germline V gene are KGHSH and LQKENI. Here the CDR3 reads CASSSTGGLSTGELFF. DNA of the CDR3: TGTGCCAGCTCATCGACAGGTGGTCTCTCGACCGGGGAGCTGTTTTTT.

The J gene is TRBJ1-2, the V gene TRBV6-1; D possibly corresponds to TRBD1 (6 bases). The CDR3 consists of 14 residues. Trimming removed 6 bases at V and 5 bases at J, with 16 bases between. Germline CDR1 reads MNHNS; CDR2 reads SASEGT. The CDR3: CASSEGQLRYGYTF. The CDR3 DNA sequence: TGTGCCAGCAGCGAGGGACAACTTAGGTATGGCTACACCTTC.

The CDR3 protein is CATSRDLAGLGETQYF. CDR3 DNA sequence: TGTGCCACCAGCAGAGATTTGGCAGGGTTGGGGGAGACCCAGTACTTC. The chain has TRBV15 and TRBJ2-5, with D possibly TRBD1 on 5 matching bases. The CDR3 consists of 16 residues. V gave up 0 bases and J gave up 5 bases, with 16 bases separating them. Germline V CDR1 and CDR2: LNHNV, YYDKDF (reference sequence).

V gene TRBV6-5 combines with J gene TRBJ2-3; D gene unclear. V lost 2 bases to trimming and J lost 3 bases, with 15 bases between them. Germline CDR1 MNHEY, CDR2 SVGAGI. The CDR3 totals 16 residues. CDR3 nucleotides: TGTGCCAGCAGTTACATCCGGACCGTCGGGACAGATACGCAGTATTTT. Protein sequence: CASSYIRTVGTDTQYF.

The CDR3 spells CASSFQSADNEQFF. For the CDR3, the DNA is TGTGCCAGCAGCTTCCAAAGTGCTGACAATGAGCAGTTCTTC. The gene calls are TRBV11-2 and TRBJ2-1; D unresolved. CDR1 is SGHAT and CDR2 is FQNNGV in the germline V gene. CDR3 length: 14 amino acids. The V end lost 3 bases, the J end lost 5 bases, and 11 bases lay between the germline ends.

The chain combines TRBV6-1 with TRBJ2-7, with 7 positions matching TRBD1. Losses at the gene ends were 5 bases for V and 4 bases for J; bases not matched to a gene: 5. From germline, CDR1 is MNHNS and CDR2 SASEGT. The CDR3 totals 13 residues. This CDR3 is CASSRRDSYEQYF. CDR3 sequence (DNA): TGTGCCAGCAGTCGCCGGGACAGTTACGAGCAGTACTTC.

The genes are TRBV7-3 and TRBJ2-2; no definite D call. The CDR3 consists of 14 residues. CDR1 and CDR2 (germline): SGHTA, FQGTGA. Trimming shortened V by 0 bases and J by 3 bases, and 5 bases separated the two germline ends. This CDR3 reads CASSLTTYTGELFF. The CDR3 DNA sequence: TGTGCCAGCAGCTTAACCACGTACACCGGGGAGCTGTTTTTT. Supplemented by reference TRBV7-3 and TRBJ2-2, the full variable domain reads GAGVSQTPSNKVTEKGKYVELRCDPISGHTALYWYRQSLGQGPEFLIYFQGTGAADDSGLPNDRFFAVRPEGSVSTLKIQRTERGDSAVYLCASSLTTYTGELFFGEGSRLTVL.

The chain combines TRBV27 with TRBJ2-5, with 8 bases matching TRBD1. The DNA end is a closer match to TRBJ2-7, so the J assignment may be wrong. Looked up from germline, CDR1 is MNHEY and CDR2 is SMNVEV (reference sequence). This CDR3 has 14 residues. The CDR3 is CASRGVTGVGEQYF. DNA for the CDR3: TGTGCCAGCAGAGGGGTGACAGGGGTGGGCGAGCAGTACTTC.

V usage is TRBV4-1 and J usage is TRBJ2-7; D might be TRBD1 (5 bases). With 2 bases removed from V and 1 base from J, the gap between germline ends came to 12 bases. Germline V gives CDR1 MGHRA, CDR2 YSYEKL. The CDR3 consists of 15 residues. CDR3 residues: CASSQTDTLSYEQYF. DNA for the CDR3: TGCGCCAGCAGCCAAACGGACACACTATCCTACGAGCAGTACTTC.

The chain recombines TRBV5-1 with TRBJ1-2, with D possibly being TRBD1 (5 bases). V gave up 1 base and J gave up 8 bases, with 15 bases separating them. The CDR3 spans 14 residues. Germline V gene sequence: CDR1 SGHRS, CDR2 YFSETQ. The CDR3 is CASSLSTETAGYTF. CDR3 nucleotide sequence: TGCGCCAGCAGCTTGTCGACCGAGACAGCCGGCTACACCTTC.

The gene calls are TRBV6-5 and TRBJ1-1; weak D call: TRBD1 (5 bases). The V gene lost 2 bases and the J gene lost 6 bases, with 10 bases spanning the gap. The CDR3 length is 13 residues. Germline CDR1 is MNHEY and CDR2 is SVGAGI. The CDR3: CASSYEGASEAFF. The CDR3 DNA sequence: TGTGCCAGCAGTTACGAAGGGGCGTCTGAAGCTTTCTTT.

This chain uses TRBV5-8 with TRBJ2-7; 8 nucleotides align to TRBD2. The CDR3 is made up of 16 amino acids. Germline V gene sequence: CDR1 SGHTS, CDR2 YDEGEE. V was clipped by 2 bases and J by 0 bases; unmatched bases: 7. CDR3 sequence reads: CASSLTSGRSSYEQYF. DNA for the CDR3: TGTGCCAGCAGCTTAACTAGCGGAAGGAGCTCCTACGAGCAGTACTTC.

This clone was seen once. The J gene is TRBJ1-6, the V gene TRBV5-1, with D unclear. The germline V gene has CDR1 SGHRS and CDR2 YFSETQ. This CDR3 region has 15 residues. Trimming pared 0 bases from V and 3 bases from J, leaving 7 bases between. Written as DNA, the CDR3 is TGCGCCAGCAGCTTGGAAGGAGACTATAATTCACCCCTCCACTTT. Protein: CASSLEGDYNSPLHF.

V and J are TRBV29-1 and TRBJ2-5; D not resolved. Germline-derived CDR1 and CDR2 are SQVTM and ANQGSEA. This CDR3 has 11 amino acids. Trimming removed 7 bases at V and 3 bases at J, with 9 bases between. For the CDR3, the DNA is TGCAGCGCCGCCCCAAAAGAGACCCAGTACTTC. Translated: CSAAPKETQYF.

V is TRBV6-6 and J is TRBJ1-2; D is unresolved. The V end lost 2 bases, the J end lost 4 bases, and 5 bases lay between the germline ends. Germline loops: CDR1 MNHNY, CDR2 SVGAGI (reference sequence). The CDR3 has 12 amino acids. CDR3 bases: TGTGCCAGCAGTTACGGCTCCTATGGCTACACCTTC. Translated, it gives CASSYGSYGYTF.

This clone was detected only a few times. The CDR3 here is CASRLGTTTKETQYF. In nucleotides, the CDR3 is TGTGCCAGCAGACTAGGGACTACAACCAAAGAGACCCAGTACTTC. J is TRBJ2-5 and V is TRBV2; 7 bases are shared with TRBD2. Unmatched junction bases numbered 10, after V lost 6 bases and J lost 3 bases. CDR3 length: 15 amino acids. The germline V gene encodes CDR1 SNHLY and CDR2 FYNNEI.